The subject of this entry is one T cell receptor (beta chain). Antigen specificity is unknown. The authors ran a second PCR of roughly 6 to 12 cycles using a sample-barcoded 5' primer and a J-beta primer mix. TCRdb reanalysed the 5' RACE reads using MiXCR and keeps one entry per CDR3 protein. The data contain approximately 1,100,000 distinct CDR3 sequences, less than 50% of them singletons. These data come from a study of blood T cells in healthy people across ages. Study findings and constraints: PBMCs were not sorted, which prevented a conclusive comparison of naive versus antigen-experienced cells.

CDR1 MNHEY and CDR2 SMNVEV come from the germline V gene (reference sequence). The V and J ends lost 5 bases and 3 bases, in that order; junction bases with no gene match: 4. The CDR3 loop spans 14 amino acids. Material: blood. The gene calls are TRBV27 and TRBJ2-3, with TRBD1 matching over 8 bases. This receptor was taken from a woman in her sixties in good health. The CDR3 protein is CASSAGGGTDTQYF. CDR3 DNA: TGTGCCAGCAGTGCAGGGGGCGGAACAGATACGCAGTATTTT.